This T cell receptor (beta chain) was identified during a study of graft-versus-host responses after intestinal transplantation. Study in general: All recipients got anti-thymocyte globulin induction, then tacrolimus and steroids for approximately 3 years. Study observations and caveats: Recipient marrow held GvH clones, some first seen in ileum or blood.

Clones were read by immunoSEQ multiplex PCR, and TCRdb kept only the in-frame ones, dropping some. In the table there are fewer than 100,000 clones, around 86% of which are singletons. V was shortened by 7 bases and J by 5 bases, with 17 bases between the two germline ends. Germline CDR1 LNHDA, CDR2 SQIVND (reference sequence). This CDR3 comprises 14 residues. To note about this clone: Antigen specificity is unknown.

This receptor was identified in a human patient who received an intestinal transplant, so some T cells may come from the graft donor. This sequence joins TRBV19 and TRBJ1-2, with a weak D call TRBD1 (5 bases). Specimen: PBMCs, collected 255 days after intestinal transplant. This CDR3 reads CASTPAPGKYGYTF. The CDR3 bases are TGTGCCAGTACCCCCGCTCCAGGGAAGTATGGCTACACCTTC. Full variable domain (rest looked up from reference TRBV19 and TRBJ1-2): DGGITQSPKYLFRKEGQNVTLSCEQNLNHDAMYWYRQDPGQGLRLIYYSQIVNDFQKGDIAEGYSVSREKKESFPLTVTSAQKNPTAFYLCASTPAPGKYGYTFGSGTRLTVV.